This record looks at one TCR beta chain sequence and its context. The data were obtained in a study of tumor-infiltrating lymphocytes in primary liver carcinoma. Researchers drew blood RNA from unsorted whole blood and extracted germline DNA as well. The investigators made TCR beta cDNA from about 510 ng total RNA, using a constant-region primer. Researchers made the TCR beta libraries by running three nested multiplex PCR rounds with slightly modified ARM-PCR. Forward primers for TRBV1-TRBV30 and a C-beta reverse primer served the first two PCR rounds, at 10 cycles each. MiXCR, applied by TCRdb to the multiplex PCR reads, yields one record per CDR3 protein. The sample shows about 310,000 distinct CDR3 sequences, 65% of them seen only once. The ends lost 1 base at V and 6 bases at J; junction bases unmatched: 9. Germline CDR1 SGHNT, CDR2 YENEEA. This CDR3 is built from 18 residues.

The rearrangement joins TRBV11-3 to TRBJ2-3, with TRBD2 matching 14 bases. This receptor was taken from a man in his forties with primary liver carcinoma and hepatitis B virus infection. Input material: peripheral blood. The CDR3 bases are TGTGCCAGCAGCTTAGTTGTAGGACTAGCGGGAGGTGTGGATACGCAGTATTTT. This codes for CASSLVVGLAGGVDTQYF.